This TCR beta chain was captured by sequencing in a study of blood T cell repertoires in COVID-19. Study at large: Collection of acute and convalescent COVID-19 samples took place in the United States, Italy and Spain. T cells, B-cell-depleted T cells, or PBMCs provided the cDNA or gDNA that served as material.

With V trimmed by 5 bases and J by 7 bases, 11 bases remained unmatched. This CDR3 is 16 amino acids long. Looked up from germline, CDR1 is MDHEN and CDR2 is SYDVKM. The authors' processing: Estimated nucleated cell counts came from reference gene primer amplification. Some clones are missing from TCRdb's copy, which holds only in-frame ones; the method was immunoSEQ multiplex PCR. That table furnishes V, J and clone size, whereas the DNA furnished D and trimming. The sample lists under 200,000 clones; around 79% were seen once. Seattle's cohort entered during active infection and was followed longitudinally.

This TCR was recovered from an older woman with COVID-19, enrolled during active disease. The chain uses TRBV28 and TRBJ2-3, with 11 bases lining up with TRBD2. Sequences were obtained from peripheral blood. The CDR3 nucleotides read TGTGCCAGCAGTCTAATCGGAGGACTAGCGGGCCATACGCAGTATTTT. It yields the protein CASSLIGGLAGHTQYF. Variable domain in full (rest from reference TRBV28 and TRBJ2-3): DVKVTQSSRYLVKRTGEKVFLECVQDMDHENMFWYRQDPGLGLRLIYFSYDVKMKEKGDIPEGYSVSREKKERFSLILESASTNQTSMYLCASSLIGGLAGHTQYFGPGTRLTVL.